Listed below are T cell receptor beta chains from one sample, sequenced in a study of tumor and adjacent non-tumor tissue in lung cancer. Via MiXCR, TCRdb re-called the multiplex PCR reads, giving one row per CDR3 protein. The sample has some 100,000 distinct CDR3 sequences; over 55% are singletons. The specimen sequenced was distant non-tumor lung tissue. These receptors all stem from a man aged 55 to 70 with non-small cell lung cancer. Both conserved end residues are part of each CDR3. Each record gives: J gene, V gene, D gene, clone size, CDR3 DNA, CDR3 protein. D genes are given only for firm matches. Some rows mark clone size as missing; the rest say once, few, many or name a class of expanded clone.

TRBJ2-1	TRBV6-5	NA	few	TGTGCCAGCAGTCCTACACATGGCCCGAGCTCCTACAATGAGCAGTTCTTC	CASSPTHGPSSYNEQFF
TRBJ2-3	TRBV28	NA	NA	TGTGCCAGCGGGTCCTCTAGCACAGATACGAAGTATTTT	CASGSSSTDTKYF
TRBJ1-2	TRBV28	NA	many	TGTGCCAGCAGTTTAGGTCCCAAGAGGAATGGCTACACCTTC	CASSLGPKRNGYTF
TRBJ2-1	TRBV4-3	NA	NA	TGCGCCAGCAACCAAGTTCCGGATCGAAGCTCCTACAATGAGCAGTTCTTC	CASNQVPDRSSYNEQFF
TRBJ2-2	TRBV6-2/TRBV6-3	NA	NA	TGCGCCTGCGGTAAGACTGTTTCCCCCCGGGAGCTGTTTTTT	CACGKTVSPRELFF
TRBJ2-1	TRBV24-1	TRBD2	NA	TGTGCCACCAGTGGTGGGACTAGCGGTTACAATGAGCAGTTCTTC	CATSGGTSGYNEQFF
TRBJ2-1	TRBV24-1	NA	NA	TGTGACACCAGTGACCTTGGACACAATCCGAGGCGGTTCTTT	CDTSDLGHNPRRFF
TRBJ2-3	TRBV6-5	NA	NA	TGTGCCAGCAGACCCGGTAGGGTTATAGATACGCAGTATTTT	CASRPGRVIDTQYF
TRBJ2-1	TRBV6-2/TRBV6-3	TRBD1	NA	TGTGCCAGCAGTTACATACACAGGGGCCAATATGAGCAGTTCTTC	CASSYIHRGQYEQFF
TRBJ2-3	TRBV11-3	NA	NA	TGTGCCAGCAGCTTGATCGACTACACAGATACGCAGTATTTT	CASSLIDYTDTQYF
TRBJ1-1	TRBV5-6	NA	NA	TGTGCCAGCAGCCGACAGTGGACTGAAGTTTTCTTT	CASSRQWTEVFF
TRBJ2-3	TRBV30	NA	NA	TGTGTCACGGGTCCGCCAGCAGATATGCAGTATTTT	CVTGPPADMQYF
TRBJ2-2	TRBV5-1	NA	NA	TGCGCCAGCAGCTTGGAAGGGATTCCGAACACCGGGGAGCTGTTTTTT	CASSLEGIPNTGELFF
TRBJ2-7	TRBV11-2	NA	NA	TGTGCCAGCAGTTTAGCCCACGGGGGCGATAAGCAGTACTTC	CASSLAHGGDKQYF
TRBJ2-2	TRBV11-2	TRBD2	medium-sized	TGTGCCAGCAGCCCTGGGGACTACCACACCGGGGAGCTGTTTTTT	CASSPGDYHTGELFF
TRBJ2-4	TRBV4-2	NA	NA	TGTGTCAGCAGCCAAGCGAAGGCTAGCAGATCGTTAGCCAAAAACATTCAGTACTTC	CVSSQAKASRSLAKNIQYF
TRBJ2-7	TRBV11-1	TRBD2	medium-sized	TGTGCCAGCAGCTTAGCCGGGACTACCTACGAGCAGTACTTC	CASSLAGTTYEQYF
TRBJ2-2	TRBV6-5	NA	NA	TGTGCCAGCAGTGGGGCGGCCTACACCGGGGAGCTGTTTTTT	CASSGAAYTGELFF
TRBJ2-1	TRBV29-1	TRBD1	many	TGCAGCGGCAGGGGACAGTTCAGCTCCTACAATGAGCAGTTCTTC	CSGRGQFSSYNEQFF
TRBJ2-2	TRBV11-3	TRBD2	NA	TGTGCCAGCAGCCTAAAAGGATACAGCGGGGAGCTGTATTTT	CASSLKGYSGELYF
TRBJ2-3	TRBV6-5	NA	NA	TGTACCAGCAGTTACTCGATGTGGACCGGGGGACCCACAGATACGCAGTATTTT	CTSSYSMWTGGPTDTQYF
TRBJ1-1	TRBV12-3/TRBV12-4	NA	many	TGTGCCAGCAGTTTGGGAGGGAAGGTGAACACTGAAGCTTTCTTT	CASSLGGKVNTEAFF
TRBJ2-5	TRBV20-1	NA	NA	TGCAGTGTTAGAGATCGGCGGGGGCTCCAAGAGACCCAGTACTTC	CSVRDRRGLQETQYF
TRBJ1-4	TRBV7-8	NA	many	TGTGCCAGCAGCTTAGATGAAAAACTGTTTTTT	CASSLDEKLFF
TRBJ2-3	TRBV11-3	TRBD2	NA	TGTGCCAACAGCTTAGGGCTAGCGGCCCATATGCAGTATTTT	CANSLGLAAHMQYF
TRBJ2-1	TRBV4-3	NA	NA	TGCGCCAGCAGTCAGGCCGGGACTGGCAGGGGAGAGCAGCTCTTC	CASSQAGTGRGEQLF
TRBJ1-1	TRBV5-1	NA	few	TGCGCCAGCGCCTCGCCTGGGACCCCAGCTTTCTTT	CASASPGTPAFF
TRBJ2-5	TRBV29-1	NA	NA	TGCAGCGTTTCCGTTTCCCAGGAGACCCAGTGCTTC	CSVSVSQETQCF
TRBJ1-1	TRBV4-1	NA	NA	TGCGCCAATAGCCGACGCTCCGGGGGGAATGAAGCTTTCTTT	CANSRRSGGNEAFF
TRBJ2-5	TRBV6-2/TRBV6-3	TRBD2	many	TGTGCCAGCAGTTGGAGCGGGAGGGGACGAGAGACCCAGTACTTC	CASSWSGRGRETQYF
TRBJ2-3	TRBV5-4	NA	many	TGTGCCAGCAGCTCCCGCCTCCCGTCCCCTGGAGATACGCAGTATTTT	CASSSRLPSPGDTQYF
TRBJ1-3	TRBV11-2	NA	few	TGTGCCAGCAGCTTAATGGGGAACACCATGTATTTT	CASSLMGNTMYF
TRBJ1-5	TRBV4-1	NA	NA	TGCGCCAGCAGCCAAGATGTAGTGTGGAGCAATCAGCCCCAGCCTTTT	CASSQDVVWSNQPQPF
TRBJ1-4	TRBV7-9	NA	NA	TGTGCCGGCAGCATTCCAGGGTCAGGGGCGTTT	CAGSIPGSGAF
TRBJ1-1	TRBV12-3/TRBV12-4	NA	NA	TGTGCCAGCAGCGTGGGGGCTTCGGATACTGAAGCTTTCTTT	CASSVGASDTEAFF
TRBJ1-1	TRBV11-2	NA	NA	NA	CASNLVGGGTNTEAFF
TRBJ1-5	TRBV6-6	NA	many	TGTGCCAGCAGTCGGGACACCTCCAATCAGCCCCAGCATTTT	CASSRDTSNQPQHF
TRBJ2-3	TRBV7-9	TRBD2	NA	TGTGCCAGCAGGGGCGGGGGGGCCGGCGCCTCAGATACGCAGTATTTT	CASRGGGAGASDTQYF
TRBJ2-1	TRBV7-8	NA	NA	TGTGCCAGCAGCTCTCCCAGCAGGGGGGCCGGTTATGAGCAGTTCTTC	CASSSPSRGAGYEQFF
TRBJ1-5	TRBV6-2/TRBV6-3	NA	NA	TGTGCCAGCAGAGGCGGTAGCAATCAGCCCCGGCATTTT	CASRGGSNQPRHF
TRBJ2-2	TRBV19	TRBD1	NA	TGTGCCAGTAGTCCCAGGGGGAACGCCGGGGAGCTGTTTTTT	CASSPRGNAGELFF
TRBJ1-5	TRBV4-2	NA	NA	TGTGCCGGCAGCCAGGATTTCAGTAGCAATCAGCCCCAGCATTTT	CAGSQDFSSNQPQHF
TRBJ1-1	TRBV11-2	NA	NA	TGTGCCAGCAGACCACTACGAAACACTGAAGCTTTCTTT	CASRPLRNTEAFF
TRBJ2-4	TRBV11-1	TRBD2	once	TGTGACAGCAGCTTTCCCGGGACTAGCGGGACCAAATACATTCAGTACTTC	CDSSFPGTSGTKYIQYF
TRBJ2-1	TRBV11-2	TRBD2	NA	TGTGTCAGCAGCCAAACGAGCGGGGAGGGCAATGAGCAGTTCTTC	CVSSQTSGEGNEQFF
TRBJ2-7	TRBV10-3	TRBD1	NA	TGTGCCATCAGGAAGGGGCAGGGGGCTTCCTACGATCAGTACTTC	CAIRKGQGASYDQYF
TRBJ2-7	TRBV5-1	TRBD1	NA	TGCACCAGCAGCTTGGGACCCGGGACAGCGGATAACGAGCAGTACTTC	CTSSLGPGTADNEQYF
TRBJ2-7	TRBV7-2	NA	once	TGTGCCAGCAGCTCCACCGCCGATCATAGGGGGAGCTACGAGCAGTACTTC	CASSSTADHRGSYEQYF
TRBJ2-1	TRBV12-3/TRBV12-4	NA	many	TGTGCCAGCAGTTTAACAGGGGGGGTCTACAATGAGCAGTTCTTC	CASSLTGGVYNEQFF
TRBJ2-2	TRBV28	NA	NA	TGTGCCAGCACTACGAGGACTACTCAGAACACCGGGGAGCTGTCTTTT	CASTTRTTQNTGELSF
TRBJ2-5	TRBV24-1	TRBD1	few	TGTGCCACCAGTGACCCCCGGGACAGCCTAGAGACCCAGTACTTC	CATSDPRDSLETQYF
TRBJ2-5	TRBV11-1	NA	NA	TGTACCAGCGGCTCAGGAGTCAGACAGAAAGAAGAGACCCAGTACTTC	CTSGSGVRQKEETQYF
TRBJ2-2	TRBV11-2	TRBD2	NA	TGTGCCAGCCACTTGGGACTAGCGGGAGCGACGAACACCGGGGAGCTGTTTTTT	CASHLGLAGATNTGELFF
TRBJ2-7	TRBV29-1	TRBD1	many	TGCAGCGTTGCAGGGACAGCGGACTCCTACGAGCAGTACTTC	CSVAGTADSYEQYF
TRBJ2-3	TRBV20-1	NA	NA	TGCAGTGCTAGAGATCTATCGTGGGGGAGTTGGACAGATACGCAGTATTTT	CSARDLSWGSWTDTQYF